This T cell receptor (beta chain) was sequenced during a study of cytomegalovirus exposure and HLA in healthy donors. The sample holds one count of this clone. The antigen is undetermined. CDR3 length: 13 residues. J lost 1 base, V lost 5 bases, and 0 bases had no gene match. CDR1 and CDR2 from the germline V gene are KGHSH and LQKENI. PCR employed 60 Vbeta and 13 Jbeta primers. This table comes from immunoSEQ multiplex PCR, and its TCRdb copy is limited to in-frame clones, with some not included. The table has over 100,000 clones, more than 65% seen once. Study outcomes and limitations: Across all donors, roughly uniform sequencing depth was an assumption of the presence/absence analyses.

This TCR was recovered from a male donor in good health and CMV-seropositive. The material sequenced was PBMCs. The chain couples TRBV18 to TRBJ2-5; 8 bases map to TRBD1. The CDR3 coding sequence is TGTGCCAGCTCAGGGACAGGCCAAGAGACCCAGTACTTC. It is translated as CASSGTGQETQYF.